This entry lists 14 T cell receptor beta chains sequenced from one sample in a study of T cells in Graves' hyperthyroidism and ophthalmopathy. RNA transcripts gave rise to amplified TCR beta CDR3 regions. TCR CDR3 underwent first-round RT-PCR with the HTBI primer set. TCRdb reprocessed the multiplex PCR reads with MiXCR, giving one entry per CDR3 protein. Found here are 490,000 or so distinct CDR3 sequences, less than 25% of them singletons; the top ten hold less than 65%. Material for sequencing was blood. These receptors all come from a woman aged 70 to 79 with Graves' ophthalmopathy.

This clonotype was detected many times. The V gene is TRBV11-2, the J gene TRBJ1-1, with D perhaps matching TRBD1 (5 bases). The germline V and J ends were trimmed by 5 bases and 3 bases, with 13 bases remaining between them. The germline CDR1 and CDR2 sequences are SGHAT and FQNNGV. The CDR3 length is 14 residues. The CDR3 DNA follows: TGTGCCAGCAGCCCTCTACAGGAGTACACTGAAGCTTTCTTT. As protein: CASSPLQEYTEAFF.

The rearrangement links TRBV12-3 or TRBV12-4 to TRBJ1-1; D is uncertain. Trimming cost V 3 bases and J 4 bases, with 12 bases left between them. This CDR3 is built from 14 residues. CDR3: CASSLAGITTEAFF. CDR3 nucleotide sequence: TGTGCCAGCAGTTTGGCAGGAATCACCACTGAAGCTTTCTTT.

This clonotype was observed at least ten times. J is TRBJ2-2 and V is TRBV5-1; 7 bases are shared with TRBD1. Germline V gives CDR1 SGHRS, CDR2 YFSETQ. The CDR3 covers 15 residues. The J segment lost 1 base and the V segment lost 4 bases, leaving 4 bases of the junction unmatched. CDR3 sequence (DNA): TGCGCCAGCAGCCCAAGGACAGGGAACACCGGGGAGCTGTTTTTT. Protein product: CASSPRTGNTGELFF.

This clonotype was counted at least ten times. The V gene is TRBV7-8, the J gene TRBJ2-1, with 12 bases lining up with TRBD2. Germline assignment: CDR1 SGHVS and CDR2 FQNEAQ. Unmatched junction bases numbered 14, after V lost 1 base and J lost 7 bases. The CDR3 has 19 residues. CDR3 nucleotide sequence: TGTGCCAGCAGCTTAGTGGTCAGGGGGCTAGCGGGAGGGCCGAATGAGCAGTTCTTC. Protein product: CASSLVVRGLAGGPNEQFF.

There are many counts of this clonotype. The rearrangement links TRBV2 to TRBJ1-5, with D possibly TRBD1 on 5 matching bases. V lost 7 bases to trimming and J lost 3 bases, with 13 bases between them. The CDR3 contains 14 residues. The germline V gene encodes CDR1 SNHLY and CDR2 FYNNEI. CDR3 residues: CASTLGADNQPQHF. For the CDR3, the DNA is TGTGCCAGCACCCTCGGGGCAGACAATCAGCCCCAGCATTTT.

The chain uses TRBV5-1 and TRBJ2-5; D remains unclear. V was trimmed by 0 bases and J by 5 bases, leaving 14 bases between them. This CDR3 contains 15 residues. Germline V gene sequence: CDR1 SGHRS, CDR2 YFSETQ. The CDR3 region has the DNA TGCGCCAGCAGCTTGGATCTGTCCGATGCGGAGACCCAGTACTTC. It yields the protein CASSLDLSDAETQYF.

There are many counts of this clonotype. The chain couples TRBV7-2 to TRBJ1-1, with 12 bases that match TRBD1. With 4 bases clipped from V and 6 bases from J, the junction kept 15 bases outside the gene matches. Germline V lookup: CDR1 SGHTA, CDR2 FQGNSA. This CDR3 region has 18 residues. The CDR3 nucleotides read TGTGCCAGCAGCTCACACGTCGGAGGGGGACAGGGGGCGTCTGAAGCTTTCTTT. This sequence encodes CASSSHVGGGQGASEAFF.

This clonotype was seen repeatedly, ten times or more. The rearrangement links TRBV28 to TRBJ1-4; TRBD1 matches at 7 bases. Germline V lookup: CDR1 MDHEN, CDR2 SYDVKM. CDR3 length: 13 amino acids. The ends lost 5 bases at V and 4 bases at J; junction bases unmatched: 1. The CDR3 loop reads CASSGTVNEKLFF. Here the CDR3 DNA reads TGTGCCAGCAGTGGGACAGTTAATGAAAAACTGTTTTTT.

The CDR3 reads CASSQESGNYEQYF. The CDR3 coding sequence is TGTGCCAGCAGCCAAGAATCGGGAAACTACGAGCAGTACTTC. The chain uses TRBV3-1 and TRBJ2-7, with TRBD2 as a possible D gene (5 bases). Trimming took off 0 bases at V and 3 bases at J, with 9 bases between the two ends. The CDR3 runs to 14 residues. Germline lookup yields CDR1 LGHDT and CDR2 YNNKEL (reference sequence).

This chain's CDR3 is CASSDGLAGNTQYF. In nucleotides, the CDR3 is TGCGCCAGCAGTGACGGCCTAGCGGGAAATACGCAGTATTTT. V usage is TRBV10-1 and J usage is TRBJ2-3; 9 bases agree with TRBD2. Germline loops: CDR1 WNHNN, CDR2 SYGVQD (reference sequence). Trimming took 3 bases from V and 7 from J; bases not matched to a gene: 5. This CDR3 contains 14 residues.

This clonotype was found a few times. The V gene is TRBV14, the J gene TRBJ2-3, with D perhaps being TRBD1 or TRBD2 (6 bases each). Between the trimmed V and J ends, which lost 2 bases and 4 bases, there was a span of 28 bases. The CDR3 is 20 amino acids. Per germline, CDR1 SGHDN and CDR2 FVKESK. CDR3: CASSQLTLTGGITVPDTQYF. Written as DNA, the CDR3 is TGTGCCAGCAGCCAACTTACCCTCACCGGGGGCATCACGGTGCCAGATACGCAGTATTTT.

The gene calls are TRBV29-1 and TRBJ1-1, with D maybe TRBD1 (5 bases). The length of the CDR3 is 15 residues. V was shortened by 6 bases and J by 3 bases, with 20 bases between the two germline ends. The germline V gene has CDR1 SQVTM and CDR2 ANQGSEA. CDR3 in DNA: TGCAGCGTCGCCAAAGCGGGGGGTTGGGACACTGAAGCTTTCTTT. Its translation: CSVAKAGGWDTEAFF. Drawing the rest from reference TRBV29-1 and TRBJ1-1, the complete variable domain is SAVISQKPSRDICQRGTSLTIQCQVDSQVTMMFWYRQQPGQSLTLIATANQGSEATYESGFVIDKFPISRPNLTFSTLTVSNMSPEDSSIYLCSVAKAGGWDTEAFFGQGTRLTVV.

V gene TRBV5-1 combines with J gene TRBJ2-5, with no clear D. The V end lost 4 bases, the J end lost 3 bases, and 10 bases lay between the germline ends. CDR1 is SGHRS and CDR2 is YFSETQ in the germline V gene. This CDR3 is built from 13 residues. CDR3 bases: TGCGCCAGCAGCATTGACACGGAAGAGACCCAGTACTTC. Translating it yields CASSIDTEETQYF.

This clonotype was seen ten or more times. The chain carries TRBV2 and TRBJ1-5, with 7 bases aligning to TRBD1. The ends lost 3 bases at V and 0 bases at J; junction bases unmatched: 5. Germline lookup yields CDR1 SNHLY and CDR2 FYNNEI. The CDR3 runs 16 residues. The CDR3 is CASSEPGGHSNQPQHF. CDR3 nucleotides: TGTGCCAGCAGTGAGCCAGGGGGGCATAGCAATCAGCCCCAGCATTTT.